This section outlines one TCR beta chain sequence together with its context. This specimen comes from a study of cytomegalovirus exposure and HLA in healthy donors. Primers included in the PCR were 60 Vbeta and 13 Jbeta primers. Generated by immunoSEQ multiplex PCR, the TCRdb table keeps only in-frame clones and is missing some. The sample gives about 60,000 clones, nearly 85% of which show up once; 1.5% to 2% is in the top ten. The CDR3 totals 14 residues. The germline gives CDR1 MNHNY, CDR2 SVGAGI (reference sequence). Trimming removed 4 bases from V and 7 bases from J; junction bases left unmatched: 3.

The rearrangement joins TRBV6-6 to TRBJ2-7, with 14 bases aligning to TRBD2. This clonotype originated in a man younger than 40 in good health and CMV-seronegative. Sample: PBMCs. CDR3 sequence reads: CASSSGTSGREQYF. Here the CDR3 DNA reads TGTGCCAGCAGTTCCGGGACTAGCGGGAGAGAGCAGTACTTC.